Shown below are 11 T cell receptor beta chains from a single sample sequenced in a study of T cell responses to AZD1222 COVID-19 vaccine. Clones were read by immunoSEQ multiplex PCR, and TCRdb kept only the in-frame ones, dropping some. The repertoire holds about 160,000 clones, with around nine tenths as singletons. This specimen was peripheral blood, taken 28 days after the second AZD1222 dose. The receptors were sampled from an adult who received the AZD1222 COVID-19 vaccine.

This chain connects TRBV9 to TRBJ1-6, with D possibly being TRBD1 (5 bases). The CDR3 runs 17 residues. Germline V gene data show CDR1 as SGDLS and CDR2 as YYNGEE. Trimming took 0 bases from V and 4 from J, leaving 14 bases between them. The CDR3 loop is CASSVVPGQSYNSPLHF. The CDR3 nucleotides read TGTGCCAGCAGCGTAGTCCCCGGACAATCTTATAATTCACCCCTCCACTTT.

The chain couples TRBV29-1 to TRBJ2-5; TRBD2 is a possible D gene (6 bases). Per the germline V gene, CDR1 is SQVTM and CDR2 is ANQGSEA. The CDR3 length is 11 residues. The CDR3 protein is CISGVGETQYF. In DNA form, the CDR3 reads TGCATTTCGGGGGTTGGGGAGACCCAGTACTTC.

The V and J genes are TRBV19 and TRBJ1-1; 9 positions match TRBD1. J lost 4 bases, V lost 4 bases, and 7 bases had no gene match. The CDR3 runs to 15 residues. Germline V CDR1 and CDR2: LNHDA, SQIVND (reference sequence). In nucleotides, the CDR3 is TGTGCCAGTAGTAATATAATGGGACAGGGCACTGAAGCTTTCTTT. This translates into CASSNIMGQGTEAFF.

CDR3 amino acids: CAWSDNRVFNYGYTF. Written as DNA, the CDR3 is TGTGCCTGGAGTGATAACAGGGTGTTCAACTATGGCTACACCTTC. The chain links TRBV30 to TRBJ1-2; D possibly corresponds to TRBD1 (6 bases). Per germline, CDR1 GTSNPN and CDR2 SVGIG (reference sequence). Trimming shortened V by 1 base and J by 2 bases, and 14 bases separated the two germline ends. The CDR3 loop spans 15 amino acids.

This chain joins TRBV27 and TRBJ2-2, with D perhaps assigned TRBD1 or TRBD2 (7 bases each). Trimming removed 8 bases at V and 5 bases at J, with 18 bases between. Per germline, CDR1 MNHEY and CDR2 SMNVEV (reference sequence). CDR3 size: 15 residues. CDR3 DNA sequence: TGTGCCAGCCGTCCATCAGGGGGGGCGACCGGGGAGCTGTTTTTT. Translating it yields CASRPSGGATGELFF.

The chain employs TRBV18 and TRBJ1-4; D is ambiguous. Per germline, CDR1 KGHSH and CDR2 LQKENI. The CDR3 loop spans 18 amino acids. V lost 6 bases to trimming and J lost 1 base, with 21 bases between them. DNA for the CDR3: TGTGCCAGCTCCATCAAGCCCAGCGCTCCGGGAACTAATGAAAAACTGTTTTTT. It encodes CASSIKPSAPGTNEKLFF.

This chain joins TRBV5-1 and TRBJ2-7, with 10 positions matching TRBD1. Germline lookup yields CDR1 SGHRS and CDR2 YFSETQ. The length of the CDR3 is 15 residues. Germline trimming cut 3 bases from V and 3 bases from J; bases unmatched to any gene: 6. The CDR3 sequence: CASSWGDRGGYEQYF. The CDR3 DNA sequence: TGCGCCAGCAGCTGGGGGGACAGGGGAGGCTACGAGCAGTACTTC.

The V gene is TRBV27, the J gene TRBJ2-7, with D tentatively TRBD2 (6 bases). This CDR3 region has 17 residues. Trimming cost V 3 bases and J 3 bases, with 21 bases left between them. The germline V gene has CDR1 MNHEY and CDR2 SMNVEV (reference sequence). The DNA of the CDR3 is TGTGCCAGCAGTTTCACCCTAGCGATGGCGGAAAACTACGAGCAGTACTTC. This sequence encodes CASSFTLAMAENYEQYF.

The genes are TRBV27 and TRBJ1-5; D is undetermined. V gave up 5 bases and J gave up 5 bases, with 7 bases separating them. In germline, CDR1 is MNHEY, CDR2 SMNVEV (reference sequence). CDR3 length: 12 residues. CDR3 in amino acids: CASSLPDQPQHF. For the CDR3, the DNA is TGTGCCAGCAGTCTACCTGATCAGCCCCAGCATTTT.

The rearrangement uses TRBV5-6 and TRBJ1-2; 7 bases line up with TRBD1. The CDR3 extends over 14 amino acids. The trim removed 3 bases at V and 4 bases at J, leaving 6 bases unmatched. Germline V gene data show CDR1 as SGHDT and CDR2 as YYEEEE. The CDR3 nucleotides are TGTGCCAGCAGCTACGGGACAGATTTCTATGGCTACACCTTC. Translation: CASSYGTDFYGYTF.

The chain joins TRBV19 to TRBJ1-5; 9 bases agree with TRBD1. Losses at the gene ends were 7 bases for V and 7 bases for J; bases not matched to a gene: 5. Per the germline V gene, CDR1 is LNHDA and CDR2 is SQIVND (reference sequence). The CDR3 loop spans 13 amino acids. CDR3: CASNDRGGQPQHF. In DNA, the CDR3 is TGTGCCAGTAACGACAGGGGGGGGCAGCCCCAGCATTTT.